This TCR beta chain originates from a study of CD8 T cells in ankylosing spondylitis. This clonotype was recorded many times. Its specificity is not known. Overall study results and limits: In ankylosing spondylitis patients, matched synovial fluid reportedly showed significant enrichment of disease-linked clones. A TCR beta motif of roughly 8 highly homologous variants seemed to mark ankylosing spondylitis blood. Reports of some motif variants in reactive arthritis synovial fluid and blood predate this one.

Germline CDR1 PRHDT, CDR2 FYEKMQ (reference sequence). There are 14 residues in the CDR3. V shed 5 bases and J shed 6 bases, with 13 bases lying between them. Construction of TCR beta libraries was performed using quantitative 5'-RACE with molecular barcodes. TCRdb re-derived calls from the 5' RACE reads in MiXCR, one entry per CDR3 protein. The sample consists of around 540,000 distinct CDR3 sequences, approximately 12% of them appearing once. The J gene is TRBJ2-2, the V gene TRBV13; no clear D. This receptor was obtained from a male donor with ankylosing spondylitis. Sequencing input: blood, either unsorted or a sorted T cell fraction (not recorded which). CDR3 amino acids: CASSRSARAGELFF. In nucleotides, the CDR3 is TGTGCCAGCAGCAGGTCGGCTCGGGCCGGGGAGCTGTTTTTT.